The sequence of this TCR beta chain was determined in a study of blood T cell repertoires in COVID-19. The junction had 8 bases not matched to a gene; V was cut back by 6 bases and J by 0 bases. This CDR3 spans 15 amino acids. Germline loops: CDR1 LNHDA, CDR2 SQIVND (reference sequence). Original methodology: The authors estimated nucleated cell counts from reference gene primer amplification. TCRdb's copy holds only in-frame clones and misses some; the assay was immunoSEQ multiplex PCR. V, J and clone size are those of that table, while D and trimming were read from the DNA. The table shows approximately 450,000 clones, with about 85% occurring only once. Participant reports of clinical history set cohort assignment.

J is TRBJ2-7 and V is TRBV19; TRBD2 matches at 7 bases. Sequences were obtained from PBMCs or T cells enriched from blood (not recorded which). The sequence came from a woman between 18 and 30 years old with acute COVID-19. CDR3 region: CASSSSGTTSYEQYF. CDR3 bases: TGTGCCAGTAGCTCAAGCGGGACTACCTCCTACGAGCAGTACTTC.